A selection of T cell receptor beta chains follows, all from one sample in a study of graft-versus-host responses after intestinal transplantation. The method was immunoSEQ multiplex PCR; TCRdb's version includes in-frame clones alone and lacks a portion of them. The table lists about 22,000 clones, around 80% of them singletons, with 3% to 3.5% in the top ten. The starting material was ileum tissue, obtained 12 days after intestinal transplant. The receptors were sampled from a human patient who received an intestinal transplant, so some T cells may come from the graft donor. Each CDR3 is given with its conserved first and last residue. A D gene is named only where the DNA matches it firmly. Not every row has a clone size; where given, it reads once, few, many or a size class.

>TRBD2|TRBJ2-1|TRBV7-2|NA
CASSSSGGVNEQFF
TGTGCCAGCAGCTCTAGCGGGGGGGTCAATGAGCAGTTCTTC
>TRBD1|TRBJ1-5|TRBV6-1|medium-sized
CASFTGEGNQPQHF
TGTGCCAGTTTCACAGGGGAAGGCAATCAGCCCCAGCATTTT
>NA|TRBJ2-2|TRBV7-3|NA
CASSSGGELFF
TGTGCCAGCAGCTCGGGCGGGGAGCTGTTTTTT
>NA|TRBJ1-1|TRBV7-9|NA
CASSLFGGMNIEAFF
TGTGCCAGCAGCTTATTCGGGGGGATGAACATTGAAGCTTTCTTT
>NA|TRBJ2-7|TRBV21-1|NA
CASSGRQGRYEQYF
TGTGCCAGCAGCGGACGACAGGGACGCTACGAGCAGTACTTC
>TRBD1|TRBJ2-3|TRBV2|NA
CASSPRGQGVDTQYF
TGTGCCAGCAGTCCCCGCGGACAGGGGGTGGATACGCAGTATTTT
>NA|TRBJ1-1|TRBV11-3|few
CASSQRTEGNTEAFF
TGTGCCAGCAGCCAGAGGACAGAGGGTAACACTGAAGCTTTCTTT
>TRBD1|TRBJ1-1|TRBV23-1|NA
CASSPQEGAGSPNTEAFF
TGCGCCAGCAGTCCTCAGGAGGGGGCAGGGTCCCCGAACACTGAAGCTTTCTTT
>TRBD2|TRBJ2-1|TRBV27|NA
CASSPGTSPYNEQFF
TGTGCCAGCAGTCCCGGGACTAGCCCATACAATGAGCAGTTCTTC
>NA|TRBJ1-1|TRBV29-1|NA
CSVGKSGQGTEAFF
TGCAGCGTTGGCAAAAGTGGGCAGGGCACTGAAGCTTTCTTT
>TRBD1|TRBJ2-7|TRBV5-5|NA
CASSLSVGQGSEQYF
TGTGCCAGCAGCTTGTCCGTCGGACAGGGATCCGAGCAGTACTTC
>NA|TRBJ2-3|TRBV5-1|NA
CASSSLWGRADTQYF
TGCGCCAGCAGCTCCCTTTGGGGCCGGGCAGATACGCAGTATTTT
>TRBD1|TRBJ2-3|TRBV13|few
CASSLGDRGIGTQYF
TGTGCCAGCAGCTTAGGGGACAGGGGGATCGGTACGCAGTATTTT
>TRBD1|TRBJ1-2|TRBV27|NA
CASSFDRGGSGYTF
TGTGCCAGCAGTTTTGACAGGGGAGGGAGTGGCTACACCTTC
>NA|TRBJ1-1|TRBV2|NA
CASSEPGRLPEAFF
TGTGCCAGCAGTGAACCTGGGAGGTTACCTGAAGCTTTCTTT
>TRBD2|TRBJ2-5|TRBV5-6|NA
CASREGLVGETQYF
TGTGCCAGCAGGGAGGGACTAGTCGGGGAGACCCAGTACTTC
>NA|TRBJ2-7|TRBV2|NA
CASDYSGDGSYEQYF
TGTGCCAGCGACTACTCGGGCGACGGCTCCTACGAGCAGTACTTC
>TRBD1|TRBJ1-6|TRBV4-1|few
CASSLVPGQESSYNSPLHF
TGCGCCAGCAGCCTCGTCCCGGGACAGGAGAGCTCCTATAATTCACCCCTCCACTTT
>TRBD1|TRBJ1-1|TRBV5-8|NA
CASSGITGVGTEAFF
TGTGCCAGCAGCGGGATCACAGGGGTGGGCACTGAAGCTTTCTTT
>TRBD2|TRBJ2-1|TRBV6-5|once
CASRPGGNEQFF
TGTGCCAGCCGACCCGGGGGGAATGAGCAGTTCTTC
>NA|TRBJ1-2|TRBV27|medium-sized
CASSLWGVGPDYGYTF
TGTGCCAGCAGTTTATGGGGTGTGGGGCCGGACTATGGCTACACCTTC
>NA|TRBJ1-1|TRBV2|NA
CANDGGGMNTEAFF
TGTGCCAACGACGGGGGGGGGATGAACACTGAAGCTTTCTTT
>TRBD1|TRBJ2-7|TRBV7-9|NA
CASSADRNYEQYF
TGTGCCAGCAGCGCGGACAGGAACTACGAGCAGTACTTC
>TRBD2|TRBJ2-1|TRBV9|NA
CASSGGTQRGGYSGEQFF
TGTGCCAGCAGCGGAGGGACGCAGCGGGGGGGGTATTCTGGTGAGCAGTTCTTC
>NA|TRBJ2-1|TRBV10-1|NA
CASSDTLSSYNEQFF
TGCGCCAGCAGTGACACCCTAAGCTCCTACAATGAGCAGTTCTTC
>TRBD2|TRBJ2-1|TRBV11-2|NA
CASSPSGGAANEQFF
TGTGCCAGCAGCCCCAGCGGGGGGGCCGCCAATGAGCAGTTCTTC
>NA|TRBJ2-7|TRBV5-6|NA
CASSLWGTAPYEQYF
TGTGCCAGCAGCTTGTGGGGGACTGCACCGTACGAGCAGTACTTC
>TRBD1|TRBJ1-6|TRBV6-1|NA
CASSRTGVLNSPLHF
TGTGCCAGCAGTCGGACAGGGGTTTTAAATTCACCCCTCCACTTT
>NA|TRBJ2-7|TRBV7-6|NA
CASSLAGDGSGPYEQYF
TGTGCCAGCAGCTTAGCGGGAGATGGTAGCGGACCTTACGAGCAGTACTTC
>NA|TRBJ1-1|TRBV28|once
CASSQNPNTEAFF
TGTGCCAGCAGTCAGAACCCGAACACTGAAGCTTTCTTT
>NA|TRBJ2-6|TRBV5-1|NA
CASSLVSGSSGANVLTF
TGCGCCAGCAGCTTGGTCTCAGGTAGCTCTGGGGCCAACGTCCTGACTTTC
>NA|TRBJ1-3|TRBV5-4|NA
CASSFLSGNTIYF
TGTGCCAGCAGCTTCCTATCTGGAAACACCATATATTTT
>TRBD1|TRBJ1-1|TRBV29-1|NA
CSVVGTGGIGAFF
TGCAGCGTTGTCGGGACAGGGGGAATTGGAGCTTTCTTT
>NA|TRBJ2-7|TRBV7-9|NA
CASIDSGAYEQYF
TGTGCCAGCATCGATTCGGGGGCCTACGAGCAGTACTTC
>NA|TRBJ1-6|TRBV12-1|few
CASSPGGDLENSPLHF
TGTGCCAGCAGCCCAGGAGGCGACCTCGAGAATTCACCCCTCCACTTT
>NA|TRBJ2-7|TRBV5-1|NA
CASSWVRAQGYEQYF
TGCGCCAGCAGCTGGGTCCGGGCCCAGGGCTACGAGCAGTACTTC
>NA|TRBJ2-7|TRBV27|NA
CASSTSGPHSYEQYF
TGTGCCAGCAGCACAAGCGGCCCACACTCCTACGAGCAGTACTTC
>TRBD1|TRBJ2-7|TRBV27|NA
CASSRTGTGGMYEQYF
TGTGCCAGCAGCCGGACTGGGACAGGGGGCATGTACGAGCAGTACTTC
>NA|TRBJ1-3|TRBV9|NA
CASSQALSGNTIYF
TGTGCCAGCAGCCAAGCCCTGTCTGGAAACACCATATATTTT
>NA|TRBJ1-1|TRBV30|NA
CAWSIQGFEAFF
TGTGCCTGGAGTATCCAGGGGTTTGAAGCTTTCTTT
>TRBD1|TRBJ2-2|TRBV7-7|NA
CASSLPRQGATGELFF
TGTGCTAGCAGCTTACCGCGGCAGGGGGCCACCGGGGAGCTGTTTTTT
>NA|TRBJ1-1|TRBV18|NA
CASSAGVNTEAFF
TGTGCCAGCTCTGCCGGGGTGAACACTGAAGCTTTCTTT
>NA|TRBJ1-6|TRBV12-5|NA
CASAWRRFRGSGSYNSPLHF
TGTGCTAGTGCTTGGCGGCGATTCCGAGGCTCGGGCTCCTATAATTCACCCCTCCACTTT
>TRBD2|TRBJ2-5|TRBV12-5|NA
CASAEWGGIQETQYF
TGTGCTAGTGCCGAGTGGGGGGGAATCCAAGAGACCCAGTACTTC
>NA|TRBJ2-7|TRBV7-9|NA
CASSPPGTSTYEQYF
TGTGCCAGCAGCCCGCCCGGGACTTCCACCTACGAGCAGTACTTC